This TCR beta chain was found in a study of OX40 agonist ivuxolimab in advanced cancers. At the level of the whole study: The costimulatory receptor OX40 (CD134) was targeted by ivuxolimab, a fully human IgG2 agonistic monoclonal antibody. Three dose-escalation patients achieved partial responses, one with hepatocellular carcinoma and two with cutaneous melanoma. The monotherapy dose-escalation portion (N ≈ 57 patients) of the phase I ivuxolimab trial is reported in the paper. In the dose-escalation cohort, around 80% of patients were male, and the mean age was around 60 years with a range of roughly 20 to 80. Of the roughly 52 dose-escalation patients, hepatocellular carcinoma was present in about 20, melanoma in around 15, renal cell carcinoma in 9 and head and neck cancer in 9. Peripheral TCRbeta sequencing aimed to test whether ivuxolimab altered TCR sequence diversity and caused clonal T-cell expansion. Prior anti-PD-1, anti-PD-L1 or anti-CTLA-4 therapy was permitted, and checkpoint inhibitors had been received by roughly two fifths of dose-escalation patients. Intravenous ivuxolimab was administered to patients every 2 weeks at six dose levels: 0.01, 0.1, 0.3, 1.5, 3 and 10 mg/kg.

For this clone: Its antigen specificity is not known. There are no base qualities to consult, and no much larger clone falls within one base.

Patients with a history of autoimmune disease or receiving systemic immunosuppression were excluded from the trial. Peripheral blood for TCR sequencing was collected from all dose cohorts at baseline, on cycle 4 day 1, and on cycle 7 day 1. The samples were drawn from a first-in-human, open-label, multicenter phase I dose-escalation trial of ivuxolimab. Adults with locally advanced or metastatic head and neck squamous cell, hepatocellular, melanoma or renal cell carcinoma were enrolled in the trial. Before TCR sequencing, CD4+ T cells and CD8+ T cells were sorted from peripheral blood as separate populations. V is reduced by 7 bases and J by 0 bases, leaving a spacing of 13 bases between them. Via the germline V gene (reference sequence), CDR1 is LNHNV and CDR2 YYDKDF. The cysteine opens and the phenylalanine closes a CDR3 of 15 amino acids. Just the 45-base CDR3 DNA is kept, in frame starting at base 1.

Results the study describes overall, beyond this receptor: Low levels of normalized T-cell clonal expansion were also seen in some patients who did not respond. Which antigens the clonally expanded peripheral T cells were specific for was not determined. Partial responders in the 0.1-3.0 mg/kg groups had among the lowest normalized peripheral clonal expansion, especially among CD8+ T cells. After ivuxolimab, more expanded clones were found on average in CD8+ T cells than in CD4+ T cells. At doses from 0.1 to 3.0 mg/kg, clonal expansion was seen in both CD4+ and CD8+ blood T cells between baseline and week 6.

For sequencing of the TCRbeta CDR3 region, genomic DNA was extracted from the sorted cells. The immunoSEQ Assay was used to sequence the TCRbeta CDR3 regions. TCRdb retrieved this table from immuneACCESS and kept in-frame rearrangements only. Not all clones are present; in checked studies, unresolved V genes account for under half, and no reason is known for the remainder. The sample table holds about 73,000 clones, of which about 87% were seen once. Together, the top ten hold 0.4% to 0.65% of the sample. This chain is built from TRBV15 and TRBJ1-3, with the D gene too uncertain to name. The sequence derives from an adult with an advanced solid tumor such as melanoma, head and neck, liver or kidney cancer. The sequenced sample was CD4+ or CD8+ T cells sorted from blood, obtained in a trial of the OX40 agonist ivuxolimab. The CDR3 here reads CATNPDRRSGNTIYF. Read as DNA, the sequence is TGTGCCACCAACCCGGACCGACGCTCTGGAAACACCATATATTTT.